This T cell receptor beta chain emerged from a study of blood T cell repertoires in COVID-19. Assay used: immunoSEQ multiplex PCR; TCRdb lists only in-frame clones, some missing. The sample lists about 430,000 clones, more than 70% occurring once. This CDR3 is 15 amino acids long. After removal of 0 bases from V and 3 bases from J, the junction contained 6 bases not matched to a gene. CDR1 is SGDLS and CDR2 is YYNGEE in the germline V gene. Source material: PBMCs or T cells enriched from blood (not recorded which). This rearrangement joins TRBV9 to TRBJ2-7; 7 bases map to TRBD2. The clonotype originates from a woman under 30 who had been exposed to COVID-19. The DNA for the CDR3 is TGTGCCAGCAGCGTAGGGGTGGGCGGGAGCTACGAGCAGTACTTC. It yields the protein CASSVGVGGSYEQYF.